The 14 T cell receptor beta chains listed next were all sequenced from one sample in a study of T cell repertoires in cytomegalovirus infection. A single record per CDR3 protein comes from TCRdb applying MiXCR to the reads. The sample has a few hundred thousand distinct CDR3 sequences, 9.5% seen once; the top ten hold 3.5% to 4.5%. Sequencing was performed on PBMCs. The origin of the receptors is a human donor in good health (CMV status not recorded). Some clones in this sample may be carry-over from other donors' samples.

This clonotype was seen a few times. This rearrangement joins TRBV27 to TRBJ1-6; TRBD1 is a possible D gene (5 bases). V gave up 6 bases and J gave up 10 bases, with 13 bases separating them. The CDR3 loop spans 13 amino acids. Germline CDR1 is MNHEY and CDR2 is SMNVEV (reference sequence). This CDR3 reads CASSRGLGSPLHF. For the CDR3, the DNA is TGTGCCAGCAGCCGGGGACTTGGATCACCCCTCCACTTT.

This clonotype appeared a few times. V gene TRBV6-1 combines with J gene TRBJ1-2, with a possible D match to TRBD1 (5 bases). V lost 7 bases to trimming and J lost 3 bases, with 15 bases between them. This CDR3 has 14 amino acids. Germline V gives CDR1 MNHNS, CDR2 SASEGT. CDR3 sequence (DNA): TGTGCCAGCACCCGAAGGGGTAGTGACTATGGCTACACCTTC. Protein product: CASTRRGSDYGYTF.

This clonotype was detected only a few times. This chain connects TRBV5-6 to TRBJ1-2; 8 bases agree with TRBD1. Germline trimming cut 0 bases from V and 1 base from J; bases unmatched to any gene: 2. CDR3 length: 15 residues. Germline CDR1 is SGHDT and CDR2 is YYEEEE. The CDR3 is CASSLAGGLNYGYTF. As DNA, the CDR3 is TGTGCCAGCAGCTTGGCAGGGGGCCTTAACTATGGCTACACCTTC.

The table lists this clonotype with a few counts. The CDR3 loop reads CASSFESGANVLTF. The DNA of the CDR3 is TGTGCCAGCAGTTTTGAGTCTGGGGCCAACGTCCTGACTTTC. The V and J genes are TRBV6-2 or TRBV6-3 and TRBJ2-6; unclear D gene. V was clipped by 4 bases and J by 1 base, with 5 bases between them. The CDR3 has 14 residues. Germline assignment: CDR1 MNHEY and CDR2 SVGEGT.

This clonotype has at least ten counts. The gene calls are TRBV19 and TRBJ1-5; the D is unclear. V was clipped by 5 bases and J by 1 base, with 21 bases between them. CDR1 is LNHDA and CDR2 is SQIVND in the germline V gene (reference sequence). The CDR3 contains 18 residues. The CDR3 region has the DNA TGTGCCAGTAGTCTCCTCCCGGAGTCCAGCCTCAGCAATCAGCCCCAGCATTTT. Translation gives CASSLLPESSLSNQPQHF. The variable domain in full, with the rest retrieved from reference TRBV19 and TRBJ1-5, is DGGITQSPKYLFRKEGQNVTLSCEQNLNHDAMYWYRQDPGQGLRLIYYSQIVNDFQKGDIAEGYSVSREKKESFPLTVTSAQKNPTAFYLCASSLLPESSLSNQPQHFGDGTRLSIL.

This clonotype was detected many times. This chain joins TRBV20-1 and TRBJ1-6, with D unresolved. The CDR3 is 14 amino acids. The germline V and J ends were trimmed by 0 bases and 9 bases, with 12 bases remaining between them. Germline V gene sequence: CDR1 DFQATT, CDR2 SNEGSKA (reference sequence). The DNA for the CDR3 is TGCAGTGCTAGAGATCTTGAGTCGGGTTCACCCCTCCACTTT. Amino acid sequence: CSARDLESGSPLHF.

This clonotype turned up a few times. The chain joins TRBV12-3 or TRBV12-4 to TRBJ1-5, with a possible D match to TRBD1 (5 bases). CDR3 length equals 16 residues. The V end lost 6 bases, the J end lost 1 base, and 16 bases lay between the germline ends. CDR3 sequence reads: CASSLGWGESNQPQHF. CDR3 coding DNA: TGTGCCAGCAGCCTCGGCTGGGGGGAAAGCAATCAGCCCCAGCATTTT.

There are a few counts of this clonotype. One end of the junction is discordant with germline, which a read error may explain. This chain connects TRBV12-3 or TRBV12-4 to TRBJ1-5; TRBD1 agrees at 7 bases. The CDR3 has 16 amino acids. The CDR3 reads CASSLVRTGRNQPQHF. CDR3 in DNA: TGTGCCAGCAGCTTAGTCCGGACAGGCCGGAATCAGCCCCAGCATTTT.

This clonotype was recorded many times. The genes are TRBV10-3 and TRBJ2-3; D may be TRBD1 (5 bases). V was shortened by 5 bases and J by 4 bases, with 13 bases between the two germline ends. Germline assignment: CDR1 ENHRY and CDR2 SYGVKD. The CDR3 contains 14 residues. The CDR3 DNA follows: TGTGCCATCAGTCAGAGACAGTCCTCAGATACGCAGTATTTT. It codes for CAISQRQSSDTQYF.

This chain uses TRBV6-1 with TRBJ2-2; TRBD2 agrees at 8 bases. The J segment lost 4 bases and the V segment lost 3 bases, leaving 7 bases of the junction unmatched. Looked up from germline, CDR1 is MNHNS and CDR2 is SASEGT. The CDR3 extends over 16 amino acids. Here the CDR3 reads CASSDPSAGATGELFF. The DNA of the CDR3 is TGTGCCAGCAGTGACCCGTCAGCGGGAGCCACCGGGGAGCTGTTTTTT.

This clonotype was seen ten or more times. The rearrangement joins TRBV28 to TRBJ1-5, with TRBD1 as a possible D gene (5 bases). The CDR3 covers 21 residues. Germline-derived CDR1 and CDR2 are MDHEN and SYDVKM. Between the trimmed V and J ends, which lost 0 bases and 0 bases, there was a span of 24 bases. CDR3 DNA sequence: TGTGCCAGCAGTTTATGGGACCCGCTTAGGGGCCAGGATTATAGCAATCAGCCCCAGCATTTT. As protein: CASSLWDPLRGQDYSNQPQHF.

This chain joins TRBV12-3 or TRBV12-4 and TRBJ2-2; 9 bases fit TRBD1. The ends lost 6 bases at V and 5 bases at J; junction bases unmatched: 19. There are 19 residues in the CDR3. The CDR3 DNA reads as TGTGCCAGCAGCCCAGTAGCCCGACCGGGACAGGGTAGTACCGGGGAGCTGTTTTTT. As protein: CASSPVARPGQGSTGELFF.

This clonotype came up many times. The V and J genes are TRBV6-6 and TRBJ2-1, with 7 bases lining up with TRBD1. The germline CDR1 and CDR2 sequences are MNHNY and SVGAGI (reference sequence). Trimming at V came to 6 bases and at J to 5 bases, leaving 10 bases not matched to a gene. The CDR3 has 15 residues. The CDR3 DNA reads TGTGCCAGCAGCTTCACAGGGGTCGGCCACAATGAGCAGTTCTTC. It is translated as CASSFTGVGHNEQFF.

This clonotype was picked up a small number of times. The chain couples TRBV7-2 to TRBJ2-5; tentatively, D is TRBD2 (5 bases). In germline, CDR1 is SGHTA, CDR2 FQGNSA. The CDR3 runs 13 residues. Trimming took off 6 bases at V and 7 bases at J, with 15 bases between the two ends. The CDR3 DNA reads as TGTGCCAGCAGACCCTCCAGACGGGGGACCCAGTACTTC. This sequence encodes CASRPSRRGTQYF.